This T cell receptor beta chain was identified during a study of beta chain features in type 1 diabetes. Study-level findings and limits: The naive, central memory and Treg TCRB repertoires showed an apparent similarity that was greater among patients than among healthy donors. Moderately but significantly shorter TCRB CDR3s were found in Type 1 diabetes patients in all four CD4+ subsets.

The junction had 4 bases not matched to a gene; V was cut back by 4 bases and J by 1 base. CDR1 ENHRY and CDR2 SYGVKD come from the germline V gene. This CDR3 comprises 15 residues. Blood was drawn once from each donor into heparinised tubes. The draws averaged about 120 mL. Comment on this clone: What it recognizes is unknown.

Reverse transcribing all isolated RNA meant expressed TCRB transcripts were sequenced. Sequencing used immunoSEQ multiplex PCR; TCRdb keeps in-frame clones, though not all of them. The sample yields fewer than 45,000 clones, 65% to 70% seen once. The clonotype was recovered from a man aged 25-40 years with type 1 diabetes. Some clones in this sample may be carry-over from other donors' samples. This rearrangement joins TRBV10-3 to TRBJ2-5; TRBD1 matches 9 bases. The source material was Tregs from blood. CDR3 nucleotide sequence: TGTGCCATCAGTGCACCGACAGGGGGCCAAGAGACCCAGTACTTC. It specifies CAISAPTGGQETQYF.